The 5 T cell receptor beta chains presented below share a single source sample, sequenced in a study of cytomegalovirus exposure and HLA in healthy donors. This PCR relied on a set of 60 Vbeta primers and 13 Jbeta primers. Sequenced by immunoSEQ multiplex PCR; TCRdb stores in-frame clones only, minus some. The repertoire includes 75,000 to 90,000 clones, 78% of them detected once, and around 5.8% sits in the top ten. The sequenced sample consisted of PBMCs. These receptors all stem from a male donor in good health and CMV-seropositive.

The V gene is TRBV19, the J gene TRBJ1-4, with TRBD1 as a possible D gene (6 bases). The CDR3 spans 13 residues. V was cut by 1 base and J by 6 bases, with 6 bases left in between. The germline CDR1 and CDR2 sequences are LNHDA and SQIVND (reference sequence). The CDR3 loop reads CASSIAGDEKLFF. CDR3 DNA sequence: TGTGCCAGTAGTATAGCAGGGGATGAAAAACTGTTTTTT.

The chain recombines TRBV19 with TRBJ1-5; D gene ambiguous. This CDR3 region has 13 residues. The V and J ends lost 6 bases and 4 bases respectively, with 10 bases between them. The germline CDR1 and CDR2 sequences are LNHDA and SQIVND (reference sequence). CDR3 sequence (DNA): TGTGCCAGTAGCGACCGGAGAAATCAGCCCCAGCATTTT. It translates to CASSDRRNQPQHF.

CDR3 sequence reads: CASSGTSGLETQYF. CDR3 nucleotide sequence: TGTGCCAGCAGCGGAACTAGCGGGTTGGAGACCCAGTACTTC. V and J are TRBV7-2 and TRBJ2-5, with 9 bases identical to TRBD2. This CDR3 is built from 14 residues. From germline, CDR1 is SGHTA and CDR2 FQGNSA. V lost 5 bases and J lost 5; bases outside the gene matches: 6.

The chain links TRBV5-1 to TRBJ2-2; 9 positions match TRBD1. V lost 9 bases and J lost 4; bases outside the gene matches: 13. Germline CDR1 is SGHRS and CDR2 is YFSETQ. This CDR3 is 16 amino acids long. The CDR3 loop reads CATPQAGQGGTGELFF. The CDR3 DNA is TGCGCCACCCCCCAGGCGGGACAGGGCGGCACCGGGGAGCTGTTTTTT.

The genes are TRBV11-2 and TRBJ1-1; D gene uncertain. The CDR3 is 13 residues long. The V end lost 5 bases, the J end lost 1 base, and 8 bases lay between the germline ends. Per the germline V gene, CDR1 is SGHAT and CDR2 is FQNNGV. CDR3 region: CASSKTPNTEAFF. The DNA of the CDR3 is TGTGCCAGCAGCAAGACACCGAACACTGAAGCTTTCTTT.